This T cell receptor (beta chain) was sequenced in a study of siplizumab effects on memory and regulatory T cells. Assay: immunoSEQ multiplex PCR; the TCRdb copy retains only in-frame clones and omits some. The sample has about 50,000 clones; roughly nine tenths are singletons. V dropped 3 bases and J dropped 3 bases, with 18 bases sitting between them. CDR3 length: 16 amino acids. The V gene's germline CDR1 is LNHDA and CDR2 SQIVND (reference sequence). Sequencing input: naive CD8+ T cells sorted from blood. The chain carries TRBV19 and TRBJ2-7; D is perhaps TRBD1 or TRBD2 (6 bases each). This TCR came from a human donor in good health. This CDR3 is CASSMGGGQLIYEQYF. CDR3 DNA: TGTGCCAGTAGTATGGGGGGAGGACAGTTAATCTACGAGCAGTACTTC.